This T cell receptor beta chain was retrieved from a study of cytomegalovirus exposure and HLA in healthy donors. Study overall: An early data release held 79 million or so unique TCRs from HLA-typed donors. Study observations and caveats: Highly shared sequence variants in one cluster were likely a sequencing artifact. In vitro assays verified that three CMV-associated chains recognized CMV antigens specifically.

For this clone: Its specificity is unknown.

Donors likely had unrecorded immune exposures despite being nominally healthy when sampled. PCR used 60 Vbeta primers and 13 Jbeta primers. Data came from immunoSEQ multiplex PCR; TCRdb stores just in-frame clones and leaves some out. This sample has 130,000 or so clones, with less than 75% found just once. Trimming took off 2 bases at V and 0 bases at J, with 9 bases between the two ends. Per germline, CDR1 SGDLS and CDR2 YYNGEE. This CDR3 is 15 amino acids long. This sequence originates from a woman aged 40 to 49 in good health and CMV-seropositive. The specimen sequenced was PBMCs. This chain connects TRBV9 to TRBJ1-3, with a tentative D call TRBD1 (5 bases). CDR3 nucleotides: TGTGCCAGCAGCGTTGGGGGGTTCTCTGGAAACACCATATATTTT. It yields the protein CASSVGGFSGNTIYF.